One T cell receptor beta chain is described in this entry. Its antigen is currently unknown. Donors showed nominal health when sampled, although they likely had unrecorded immune exposures. The entry originates in a study of cytomegalovirus exposure and HLA in healthy donors. Both 60 Vbeta primers and 13 Jbeta primers went into the PCR. Study processing details: Unique TCR beta chains numbered 80 million to 95 million in a later analysis, with roughly 10 million shared. The assay was immunoSEQ multiplex PCR, and TCRdb's table has in-frame clones only and misses some. The DNA gave D and trimming, while V, J and clone size come from that table. Here the sample table reports 150,000 or so clones. Regarding the study as a whole: Usually a TCR sequence was rare, but some public TCRs were found in many donors. TCR beta sequences reportedly predicted most subjects' HLA-A and HLA-B alleles accurately.

Trimming removed 0 bases at V and 1 base at J, with 11 bases between. CDR3 size: 16 residues. Per germline, CDR1 SGHNT and CDR2 YYREEE (reference sequence). This clonotype originated in a woman in her fifties or sixties in good health and CMV-seronegative. The sample comprised PBMCs. The chain recombines TRBV5-4 with TRBJ2-1, with a tentative D call TRBD2 (5 bases). CDR3 in amino acids: CASSLDPGFSYNEQFF. Written as DNA, the CDR3 is TGTGCCAGCAGCTTGGATCCGGGGTTTTCCTACAATGAGCAGTTCTTC.